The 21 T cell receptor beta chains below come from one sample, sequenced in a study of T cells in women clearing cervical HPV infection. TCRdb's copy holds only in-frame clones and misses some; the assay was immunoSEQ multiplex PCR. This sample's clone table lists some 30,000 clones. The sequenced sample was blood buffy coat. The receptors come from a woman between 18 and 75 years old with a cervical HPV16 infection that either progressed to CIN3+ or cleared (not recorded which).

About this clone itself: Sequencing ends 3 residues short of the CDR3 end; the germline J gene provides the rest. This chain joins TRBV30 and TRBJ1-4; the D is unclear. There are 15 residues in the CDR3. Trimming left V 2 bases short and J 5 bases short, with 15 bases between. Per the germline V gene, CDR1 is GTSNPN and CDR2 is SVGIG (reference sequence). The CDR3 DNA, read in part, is TGTGCCTGGAGTCCAACCCCAGGATACAATGAAAAA. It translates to CAWSPTPGYNEK. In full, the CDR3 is CAWSPTPGYNEKLFF.

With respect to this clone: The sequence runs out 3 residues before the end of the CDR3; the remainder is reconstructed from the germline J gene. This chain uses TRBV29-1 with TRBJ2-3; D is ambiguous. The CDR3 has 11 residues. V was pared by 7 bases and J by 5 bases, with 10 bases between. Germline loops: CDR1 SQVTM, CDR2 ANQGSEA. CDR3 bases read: TGCAGCGCCTTCTATTTAGATACG. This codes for CSAFYLDT. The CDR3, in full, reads CSAFYLDTQYF.

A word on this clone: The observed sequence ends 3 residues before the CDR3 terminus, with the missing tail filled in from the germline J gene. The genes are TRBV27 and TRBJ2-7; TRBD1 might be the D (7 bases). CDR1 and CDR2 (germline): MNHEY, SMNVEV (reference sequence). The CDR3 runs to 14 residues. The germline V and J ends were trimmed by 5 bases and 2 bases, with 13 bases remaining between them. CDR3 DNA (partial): TGTGCCAGCAGTGCGGGGCAGGGGGCCTACGAG. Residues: CASSAGQGAYE. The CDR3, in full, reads CASSAGQGAYEQYF.

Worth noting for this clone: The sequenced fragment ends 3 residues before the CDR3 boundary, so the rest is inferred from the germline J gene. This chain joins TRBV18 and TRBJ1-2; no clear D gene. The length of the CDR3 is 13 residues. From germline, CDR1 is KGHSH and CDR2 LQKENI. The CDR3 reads CASSPTGTYDYTF. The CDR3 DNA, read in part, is TGTGCCAGCTCACCAACCGGTACCTACGAC.

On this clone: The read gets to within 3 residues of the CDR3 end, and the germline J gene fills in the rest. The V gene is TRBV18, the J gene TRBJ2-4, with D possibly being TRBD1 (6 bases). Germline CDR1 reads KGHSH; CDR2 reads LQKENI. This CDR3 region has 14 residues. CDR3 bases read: TGTGCCAGCTCACTTTCAGGGGAGAACTATGGT. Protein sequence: CASSLSGENYG. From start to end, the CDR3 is CASSLSGENYGQYF.

CDR3 bases read: TGCAGTGCTAGAGATTTAAGGACAGGGCTCAATCAGCCC. This encodes CSARDLRTGLNQP. The CDR3 in full is CSARDLRTGLNQPQHF. This chain uses TRBV20-1 with TRBJ1-5, with TRBD1 identical over 8 bases. From the germline J gene comes the end of the CDR3, since the read stops 3 residues before it. CDR1 is DFQATT and CDR2 is SNEGSKA in the germline V gene (reference sequence). The CDR3 is 16 residues long. V trimming: 0 bases; J trimming: 3 bases; junction bases outside the gene matches: 7.

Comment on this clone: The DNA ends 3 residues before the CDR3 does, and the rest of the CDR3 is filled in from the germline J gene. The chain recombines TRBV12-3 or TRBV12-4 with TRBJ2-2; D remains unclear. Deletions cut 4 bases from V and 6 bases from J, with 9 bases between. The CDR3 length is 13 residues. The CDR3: CASSSNMPGELFF. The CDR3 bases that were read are TGTGCCAGCAGTTCGAACATGCCCGGGGAG.

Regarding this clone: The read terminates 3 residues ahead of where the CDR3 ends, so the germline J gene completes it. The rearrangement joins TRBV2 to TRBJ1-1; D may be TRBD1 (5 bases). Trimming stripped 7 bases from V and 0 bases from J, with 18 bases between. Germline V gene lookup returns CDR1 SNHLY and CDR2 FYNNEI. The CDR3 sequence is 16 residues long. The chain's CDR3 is CASTKRGGPMNTEAFF. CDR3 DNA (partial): TGTGCCAGCACTAAAAGGGGCGGACCAATGAACACTGAA.

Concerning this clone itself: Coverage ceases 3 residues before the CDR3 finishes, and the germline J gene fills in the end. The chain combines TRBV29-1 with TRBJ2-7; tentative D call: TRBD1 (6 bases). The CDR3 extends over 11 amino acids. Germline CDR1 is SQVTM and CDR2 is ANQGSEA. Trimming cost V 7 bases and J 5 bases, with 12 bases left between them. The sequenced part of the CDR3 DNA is TGCAGCGGGGGTACAGGGCACGAG. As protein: CSGGTGHE. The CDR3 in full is CSGGTGHEQYF.

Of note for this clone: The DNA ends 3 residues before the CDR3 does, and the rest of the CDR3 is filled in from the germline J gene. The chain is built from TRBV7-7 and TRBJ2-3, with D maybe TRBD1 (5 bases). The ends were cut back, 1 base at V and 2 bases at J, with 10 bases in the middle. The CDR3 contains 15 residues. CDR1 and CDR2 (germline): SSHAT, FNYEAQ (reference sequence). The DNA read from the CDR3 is TGTGCCAGCAGCTTAGGTACAGGTTCCACAGATACG. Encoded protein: CASSLGTGSTDT. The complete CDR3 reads CASSLGTGSTDTQYF. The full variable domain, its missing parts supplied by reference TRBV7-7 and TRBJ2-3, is GAGVSQSPRYKVTKRGQDVTLRCDPISSHATLYWYQQALGQGPEFLTYFNYEAQPDKSGLPSDRFSAERPEGSISTLTIQRTEQRDSAMYRCASSLGTGSTDTQYFGPGTRLTVL.

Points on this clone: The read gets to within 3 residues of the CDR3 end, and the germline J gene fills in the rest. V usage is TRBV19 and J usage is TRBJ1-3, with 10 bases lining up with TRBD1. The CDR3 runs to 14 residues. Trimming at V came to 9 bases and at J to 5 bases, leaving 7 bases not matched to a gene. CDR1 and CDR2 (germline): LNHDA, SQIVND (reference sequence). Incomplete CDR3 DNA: TGTGCCAGCCGCCCGGGACAGGGGAGAAACACC. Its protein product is CASRPGQGRNT. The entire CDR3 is CASRPGQGRNTIYF.

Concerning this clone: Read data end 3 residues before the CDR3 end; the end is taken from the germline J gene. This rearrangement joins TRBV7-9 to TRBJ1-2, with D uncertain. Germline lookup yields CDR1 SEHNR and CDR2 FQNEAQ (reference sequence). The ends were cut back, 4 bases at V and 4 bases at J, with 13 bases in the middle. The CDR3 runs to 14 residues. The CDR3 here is CASSSLKRGYGYTF. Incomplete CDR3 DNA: TGTGCCAGCAGCTCATTGAAGCGGGGCTATGGC.

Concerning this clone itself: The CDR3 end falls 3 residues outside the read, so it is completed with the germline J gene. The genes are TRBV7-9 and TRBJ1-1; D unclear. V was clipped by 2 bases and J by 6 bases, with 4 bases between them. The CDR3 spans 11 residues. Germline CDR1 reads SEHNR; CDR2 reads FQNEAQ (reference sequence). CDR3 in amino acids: CASSLISEAFF. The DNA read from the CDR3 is TGTGCCAGCAGCTTAATATCTGAA.

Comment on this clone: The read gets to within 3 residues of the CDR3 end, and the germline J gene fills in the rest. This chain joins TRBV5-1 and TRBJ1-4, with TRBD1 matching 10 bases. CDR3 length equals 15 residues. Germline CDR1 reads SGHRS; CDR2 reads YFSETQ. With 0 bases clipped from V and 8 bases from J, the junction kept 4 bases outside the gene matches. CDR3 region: CASSLGGTGVEKLFF. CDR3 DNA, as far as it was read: TGCGCCAGCAGCTTGGGAGGGACAGGGGTAGAAAAA.

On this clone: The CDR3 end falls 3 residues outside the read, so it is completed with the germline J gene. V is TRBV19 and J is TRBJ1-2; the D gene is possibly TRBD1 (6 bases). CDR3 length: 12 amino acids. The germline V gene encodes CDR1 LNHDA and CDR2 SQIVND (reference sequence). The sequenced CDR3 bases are TGTGCCAGTAGTACAGGGGTAGGCGGC. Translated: CASSTGVGG. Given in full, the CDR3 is CASSTGVGGYTF.

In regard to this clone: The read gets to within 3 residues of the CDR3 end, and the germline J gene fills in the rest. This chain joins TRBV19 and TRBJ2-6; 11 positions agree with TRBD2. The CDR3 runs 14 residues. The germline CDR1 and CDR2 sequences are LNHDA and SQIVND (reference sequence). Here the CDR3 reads CASSATSGVPVLTF. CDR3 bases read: TGTGCCAGTAGTGCGACTAGCGGGGTCCCGGTC.

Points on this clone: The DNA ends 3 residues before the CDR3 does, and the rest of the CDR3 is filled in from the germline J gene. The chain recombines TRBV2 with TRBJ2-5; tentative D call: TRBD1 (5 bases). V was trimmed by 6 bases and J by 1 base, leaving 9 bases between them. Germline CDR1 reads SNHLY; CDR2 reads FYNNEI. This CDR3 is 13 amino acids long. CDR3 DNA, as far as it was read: TGTGCCAGCAGAACAGGATTCCAAGAGACC. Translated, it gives CASRTGFQET. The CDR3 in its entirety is CASRTGFQETQYF.

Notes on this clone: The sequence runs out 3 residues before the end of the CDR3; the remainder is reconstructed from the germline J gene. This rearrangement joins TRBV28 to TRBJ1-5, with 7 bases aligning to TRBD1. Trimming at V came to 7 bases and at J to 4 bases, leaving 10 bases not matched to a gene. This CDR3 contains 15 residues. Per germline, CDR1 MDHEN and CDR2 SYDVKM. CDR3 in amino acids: CASTSGTAYNQPQHF. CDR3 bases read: TGTGCCAGCACTTCCGGGACAGCCTATAATCAGCCC. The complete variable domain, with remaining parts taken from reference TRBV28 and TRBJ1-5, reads DVKVTQSSRYLVKRTGEKVFLECVQDMDHENMFWYRQDPGLGLRLIYFSYDVKMKEKGDIPEGYSVSREKKERFSLILESASTNQTSMYLCASTSGTAYNQPQHFGDGTRLSIL.

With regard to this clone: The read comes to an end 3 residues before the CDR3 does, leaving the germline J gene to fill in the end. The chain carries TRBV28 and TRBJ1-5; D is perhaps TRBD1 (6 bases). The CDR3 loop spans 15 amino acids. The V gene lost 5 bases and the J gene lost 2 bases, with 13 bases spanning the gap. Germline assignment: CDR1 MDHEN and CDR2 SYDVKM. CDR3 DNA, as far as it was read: TGTGCCAGCAGTCCCCAGGGGCTACGCAATCAGCCC. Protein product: CASSPQGLRNQP. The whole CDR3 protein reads CASSPQGLRNQPQHF. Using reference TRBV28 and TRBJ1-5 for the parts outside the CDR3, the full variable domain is DVKVTQSSRYLVKRTGEKVFLECVQDMDHENMFWYRQDPGLGLRLIYFSYDVKMKEKGDIPEGYSVSREKKERFSLILESASTNQTSMYLCASSPQGLRNQPQHFGDGTRLSIL.

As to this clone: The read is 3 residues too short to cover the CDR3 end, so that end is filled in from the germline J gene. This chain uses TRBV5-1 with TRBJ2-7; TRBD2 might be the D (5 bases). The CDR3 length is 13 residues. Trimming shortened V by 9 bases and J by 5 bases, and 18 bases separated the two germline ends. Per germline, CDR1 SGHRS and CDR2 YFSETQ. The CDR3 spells CATARASDHEQYF. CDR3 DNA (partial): TGCGCCACCGCGAGGGCCTCAGACCACGAG.

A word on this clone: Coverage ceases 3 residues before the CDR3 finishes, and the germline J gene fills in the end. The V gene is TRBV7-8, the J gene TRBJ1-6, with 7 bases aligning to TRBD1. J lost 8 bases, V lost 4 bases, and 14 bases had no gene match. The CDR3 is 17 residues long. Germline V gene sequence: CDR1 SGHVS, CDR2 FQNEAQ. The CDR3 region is CASSSPRDSQRDSPLHF. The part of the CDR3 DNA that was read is TGTGCCAGCAGCTCCCCCCGGGACAGTCAGCGGGATTCACCC.